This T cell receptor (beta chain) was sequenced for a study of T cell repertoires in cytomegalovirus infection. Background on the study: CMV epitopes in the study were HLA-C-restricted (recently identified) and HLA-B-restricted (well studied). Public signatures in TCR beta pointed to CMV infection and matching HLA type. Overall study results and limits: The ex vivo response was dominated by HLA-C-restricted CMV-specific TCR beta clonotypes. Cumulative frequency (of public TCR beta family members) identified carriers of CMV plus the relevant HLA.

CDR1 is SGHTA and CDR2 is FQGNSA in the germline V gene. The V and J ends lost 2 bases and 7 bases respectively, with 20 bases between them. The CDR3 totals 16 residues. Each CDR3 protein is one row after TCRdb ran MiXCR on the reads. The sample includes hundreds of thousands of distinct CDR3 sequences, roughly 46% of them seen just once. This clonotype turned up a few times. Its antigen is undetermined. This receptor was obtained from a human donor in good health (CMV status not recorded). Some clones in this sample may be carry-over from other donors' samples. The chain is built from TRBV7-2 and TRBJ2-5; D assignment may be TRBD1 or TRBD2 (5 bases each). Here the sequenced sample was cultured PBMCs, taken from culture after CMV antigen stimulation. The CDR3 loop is CASSLQWGGSGSTQYF. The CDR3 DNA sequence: TGTGCCAGCAGCTTACAATGGGGCGGATCGGGGTCGACCCAGTACTTC.